This TCR beta chain was obtained from a study of T-cell reconstitution after alpha-beta-depleted transplantation in children. Study-level points and caveats: Day-60 TCRbeta diversity that was high in some patients was derived from surviving recipient T cells and thymic progenitors.

The CDR3 is 15 residues long. V lost 1 base to trimming and J lost 4 bases; unmatched junction nucleotides: 5. CDR1 SGHRS and CDR2 YFSETQ come from the germline V gene. This clonotype showed up many times. What it recognizes is unknown. The TCRbeta library was prepared with unique molecular identifiers. TCRdb itself ran the PCR reads through MiXCR, one entry per CDR3 protein. This sample carries over 150,000 distinct CDR3 sequences, approximately 6.9% of them seen once, and the ten largest clones take 5.5%. The source was PBMCs, collected before TCRalphabeta/CD19-depleted stem cell transplant. The TCR sequence derives from a boy between 2 and 10 years old with acute lymphoblastic leukemia, due to receive a stem cell transplant. The chain uses TRBV5-1 and TRBJ1-1; the match to TRBD1 covers 9 bases. This CDR3 is CASSLLQGASTEAFF. Here the CDR3 DNA reads TGCGCCAGCAGCTTGTTACAGGGGGCCTCCACTGAAGCTTTCTTT.